This TCR beta chain was documented in a study of a mutant IDH1 vaccine in newly diagnosed glioma. In the study overall: Onset of vaccination occurred 4-6 weeks following radiotherapy alone, or with temozolomide cycles. Most patients had received both radiotherapy and temozolomide, the prior options being radiotherapy, temozolomide, or both. Treated patients were roughly 60% male, around 40% female, mean age 40.4 years.

Sequencing was performed with immunoSEQ multiplex PCR; in TCRdb, only in-frame clones are kept and a portion is missing. The sample yields tens of thousands of clones, less than 85% seen once. The time point is: week 47, end of study. Vaccinated patients received 300 ug of mutant IDH1 20-mer peptide per dose, with topical imiquimod. Donor tumors were new WHO grade 3 or 4 IDH1-mutant, ATRX-lost astrocytomas. V shed 4 bases and J shed 1 base, with 9 bases lying between them. Germline-derived CDR1 and CDR2 are SGHDT and YYEEEE. The CDR3 is made up of 14 amino acids. For this clone: Its antigen is still unknown.

The material sequenced was PBMCs, taken from a glioma patient whose treatment included an IDH1 peptide vaccine. The V call is TRBV5-6, the J call TRBJ1-3; D is perhaps TRBD1 (5 bases). The sequence was collected from a man aged 18 to 35 with glioma. Some clones in this sample may be carry-over from other donors' samples. The CDR3 spells CASSTGTSGNTIYF. CDR3 nucleotide sequence: TGTGCCAGCAGCACCGGGACGTCTGGAAACACCATATATTTT. The full variable domain, completed using reference TRBV5-6 and TRBJ1-3, is DAGVTQSPTHLIKTRGQQVTLRCSPKSGHDTVSWYQQALGQGPQFIFQYYEEEERQRGNFPDRFSGHQFPNYSSELNVNALLLGDSALYLCASSTGTSGNTIYFGEGSWLTVV.